The clone carrying this TCR beta chain was seen just once. These data originate in a study of blood T cell repertoires in COVID-19. In the source study's methods: Amplification of reference gene primers was used by the study to estimate nucleated cell counts. Sequencing was performed with immunoSEQ multiplex PCR; in TCRdb, only in-frame clones are kept and a portion is missing. That table gives V, J and clone size, and the DNA gave D and trimming. The sample has tens of thousands of clones; 90% are singletons. The V gene lost 2 bases and the J gene lost 3 bases, with 5 bases spanning the gap. The CDR3 is 12 residues long.

The sequencing input was peripheral blood. The sequence came from a man aged 50 or older with active COVID-19. The chain carries TRBV12-3 or TRBV12-4 and TRBJ2-7; D remains unclear. CDR3 residues: CASSLINYEQYF. The CDR3 region has the DNA TGTGCCAGCAGTTTAATCAACTACGAGCAGTACTTC.